The rows below give T cell receptor beta chains drawn from one sample of a study of blood T cells in healthy people across ages. A single record per CDR3 protein comes from TCRdb applying MiXCR to the 5' RACE reads. The table includes more than 500,000 distinct CDR3 sequences, around 27% detected once. This same sample was also part of a study on T cells of mothers and their children.

The sample was blood. The receptors were gathered from a boy between 2 and 10 years old in good health. CDR3s leave out the opening cysteine and the closing phenylalanine or tryptophan.

CDR3aa	v_gene	j_gene
ASSLTHRATNEKLF	TRBV12-3/TRBV12-4	TRBJ1-4
SASVHGGFTDTQY	TRBV20-1	TRBJ2-3
ASSFYPSGRPGANVLT	TRBV7-2	TRBJ2-6
ASSLDRTGHTDTQY	TRBV7-2	TRBJ2-3
ASSQQGRRDIQY	TRBV18	TRBJ2-4
ASSQRHPYEQY	TRBV4-1	TRBJ2-7
ASSYGEVNTEAF	TRBV5-1	TRBJ1-1
SASLGTSLGETQY	TRBV20-1	TRBJ2-5
ASSAYRRSYNEQF	TRBV10-1	TRBJ2-1
ASSFYGPKAPH	TRBV12-3/TRBV12-4	TRBJ1-5
ASSPVQGAGLPQETQY	TRBV3-1	.
ASSRQTEGDTEAF	TRBV3-1	TRBJ1-1
SARKQGANTIY	TRBV20-1	TRBJ1-3
SGGGGRNEKLF	TRBV29-1	TRBJ1-4
ASSSDRVEGATEAF	TRBV6-2/TRBV6-3	TRBJ1-1
ASSSGLGGFTNEKLF	TRBV7-9	TRBJ1-4
ASRPASSGETQY	TRBV12-3/TRBV12-4	TRBJ2-5
SVALGNLDTQY	TRBV29-1	TRBJ2-3